The 10 T cell receptor beta chains in this list originate from one sample, sequenced in a study of CD8+CD57+ T cells in acquired aplastic anemia. The template used for profiling TCR beta VDJ and CDR3 was genomic DNA. TCRdb re-called the reads through MiXCR, storing one row per CDR3 protein. The sample lists approximately 57,000 distinct CDR3 sequences; around 60% were seen once. Previously, flow cytometry had revealed CD8+CD57+ cell expansion in the patients chosen for sequencing. Sequences were obtained from sorted CD4+, CD8+, or CD8+CD57+ T cells (not recorded which) from PBMCs. The receptor set was obtained from a human donor with aplastic anemia.

This clonotype was seen repeatedly, ten times or more. J is TRBJ2-7 and V is TRBV4-1, with D unresolved. Germline V gene data show CDR1 as MGHRA and CDR2 as YSYEKL. Trimming took 1 base from V and 3 from J, leaving 7 bases between them. The CDR3 has 13 residues. The chain's CDR3 is CASSQGSDYEQYF. CDR3 coding DNA: TGCGCCAGCAGCCAAGGTTCGGACTACGAGCAGTACTTC.

Many counts were recorded for this clonotype. The V gene is TRBV5-6, the J gene TRBJ2-7; D may be TRBD1 (6 bases). V was pared by 5 bases and J by 2 bases, with 14 bases between. The length of the CDR3 is 14 residues. Germline-derived CDR1 and CDR2 are SGHDT and YYEEEE. The CDR3, as DNA: TGTGCCAGCAGAAGGGCAGGGGACCCCTACGAGCAGTACTTC. It specifies CASRRAGDPYEQYF.

The CDR3 reads CASSLGLADTQYF. CDR3 nucleotide sequence: TGTGCCAGCAGCTTGGGGCTAGCTGATACGCAGTATTTT. V gene TRBV5-4 combines with J gene TRBJ2-3; D is possibly TRBD2 (5 bases). CDR3 length: 13 amino acids. The germline V gene has CDR1 SGHNT and CDR2 YYREEE (reference sequence). The V and J ends lost 0 bases and 6 bases respectively, with 8 bases between them.

By share of the sample, this clonotype is medium-sized. The V and J genes are TRBV20-1 and TRBJ2-7; D assignment may be TRBD1 or TRBD2 (5 bases each). The CDR3 loop spans 13 amino acids. The V end was cut by 6 bases, the J end by 3 bases, with 15 bases between. Germline-derived CDR1 and CDR2 are DFQATT and SNEGSKA (reference sequence). CDR3 coding DNA: TGCAGTGCCCTAACTCTTGGGGGCTACGAGCAGTACTTC. It specifies CSALTLGGYEQYF.

This sequence joins TRBV10-3 and TRBJ1-5, with D maybe TRBD1 (6 bases). V gave up 6 bases and J gave up 2 bases, with 14 bases separating them. There are 15 residues in the CDR3. Germline-derived CDR1 and CDR2 are ENHRY and SYGVKD. The CDR3 here is CAISDEGGGNQPQHF. The CDR3 region has the DNA TGTGCCATCAGCGACGAGGGGGGCGGCAATCAGCCCCAGCATTTT.

Relative to its sample, this clonotype is medium-sized. This CDR3 reads CASSGRQGRDEQYF. The CDR3 nucleotides read TGTGCCAGCAGTGGCCGCCAGGGCCGGGACGAGCAGTACTTC. V usage is TRBV2 and J usage is TRBJ2-7; D perhaps matches TRBD1 (5 bases). CDR1 is SNHLY and CDR2 is FYNNEI in the germline V gene. There are 14 residues in the CDR3. Trimming pared 4 bases from V and 5 bases from J, leaving 15 bases between.

CDR3 protein: CASSELGTGNSPLHF. CDR3 sequence (DNA): TGTGCCAGCAGTGAATTGGGGACAGGGAATTCACCCCTCCACTTT. The chain is built from TRBV25-1 and TRBJ1-6; TRBD1 agrees at 9 bases. This CDR3 comprises 15 residues. Looked up from germline, CDR1 is MGHDK and CDR2 is SYGVNS. J gave up 7 bases and V 1 base, and 2 bases lay outside the gene matches.

The gene calls are TRBV19 and TRBJ1-2, with D perhaps matching TRBD1 (5 bases). The CDR3 is 14 amino acids. Germline assignment: CDR1 LNHDA and CDR2 SQIVND (reference sequence). V was shortened by 6 bases and J by 2 bases, with 13 bases between the two germline ends. CDR3 in amino acids: CASSQWAGNYGYTF. CDR3 DNA: TGTGCCAGTAGCCAATGGGCAGGGAACTATGGCTACACCTTC.

This chain joins TRBV7-9 and TRBJ1-2; 7 nucleotides line up with TRBD1. The V gene end was trimmed by 6 bases and the J gene end by 0 bases; junction bases not matched to a gene: 7. The CDR3 extends over 15 amino acids. CDR1 and CDR2 from the germline V gene are SEHNR and FQNEAQ (reference sequence). Written as DNA, the CDR3 is TGTGCCAGCAGAGTCCCCGACAGGGCTAACTATGGCTACACCTTC. It specifies CASRVPDRANYGYTF.

In this sample, this clonotype turned up many times. This rearrangement joins TRBV6-5 to TRBJ1-3, with D possibly matching TRBD1 (5 bases). The V end lost 4 bases, the J end lost 2 bases, and 15 bases lay between the germline ends. The germline V gene encodes CDR1 MNHEY and CDR2 SVGAGI. This CDR3 has 16 residues. CDR3 sequence (DNA): TGTGCCAGCAGTTCTCAGACAGCGGGAACTGGAAACACCATATATTTT. Its translation: CASSSQTAGTGNTIYF.